One sample yielded the 9 T cell receptor delta chains listed below, sequenced in a study of gamma-delta chains in newborns, infants, children. TCRdb applied CATT to the reads for clone calling. The sample has about 7,100 delta-chain clones, 0.6% to 0.8% seen once. Sequenced sample: blood. The receptor set was obtained from a child who was a newborn, infant or young child, either healthy, febrile or measles-vaccinated (not recorded which).

By share, this clone counts as medium-sized. V usage is TRDV3 and J usage is TRDJ3, with 11 bases identical to TRDD3. The CDR3 has 15 residues. In germline, CDR1 is TVYSNPD, CDR2 GDNSRS (reference sequence). V was clipped by 5 bases and J by 2 bases; unmatched bases: 2. The CDR3 protein is CAVLGDTWDTRQMFF. The CDR3 DNA reads TGTGCCGTACTGGGGGATACCTGGGACACCCGACAGATGTTTTTC. The full variable domain, with the rest looked up from reference TRDV3 and TRDJ3, is CDKVTQSSPDQTVASGSEVVLLCTYDTVYSNPDLFWYRIRPDYSFQFVFYGDNSRSEGADFTQGRFSVKHILTQKAFHLVISPVRTEDSATYYCAVLGDTWDTRQMFFGTGIKLFVEP.

Comment on this clone: The amino acid sequence in TCRdb belongs to a much larger clone and departs from this DNA's translation at residue 11, likely a sequencing read error; the sequence shown is translated from the DNA. V gene TRDV2 combines with J gene TRDJ3; 10 nucleotides agree with TRDD3. The junction had 12 bases not matched to a gene; V was cut back by 3 bases and J by 5 bases. In germline, CDR1 is GEAIGNYY, CDR2 EKD. This CDR3 contains 19 residues. The DNA of the CDR3 is TGTGCCTGTGACGCTATTTTACTGGGGGATGCGGGGGACACCCGACAGATGTTTTTC. Amino acid sequence: CACDAILLGDAGDTRQMFF.

Regarding this clone: The protein recorded in TCRdb matches a much larger clone and deviates from this DNA's translation at residue 10, suggesting a read error; the protein here is obtained by translating the DNA. V usage is TRDV2 and J usage is TRDJ3; 9 bases are shared with TRDD3. V was clipped by 3 bases and J by 0 bases; unmatched bases: 11. The CDR3 loop spans 20 amino acids. Germline V gene sequence: CDR1 GEAIGNYY, CDR2 EKD. In DNA form, the CDR3 reads TGTGCCTGTGACCTCGTACTGGGGGACACAGGCTCCTGGGACACCCGACAGATGTTTTTC. The encoded protein is CACDLVLGDTGSWDTRQMFF.

This clone was detected a few times. Since a far larger clone is one base different, this is likely a read error. Other DNA sequences in this specimen translate into the identical CDR3. V and J are TRDV2 and TRDJ3; 10 positions match TRDD3. The CDR3 runs to 18 residues. Germline CDR1 and CDR2: GEAIGNYY and EKD. The CDR3, as DNA: TGTGCCTGCGACACCGGGGGATACGGCTCCTGGGACACCCGACAGATGTTTTTC. This gives the protein CACDTGGYGSWDTRQMFF.

This clone was observed a handful of times. One base away lies a much larger clone, so this may be a sequencing read error. Other DNA sequences in this specimen translate into the identical CDR3. This chain links TRDV2 with TRDJ2; 7 positions match TRDD3. The CDR3 runs to 15 residues. CDR1 GEAIGNYY and CDR2 EKD come from the germline V gene. The CDR3 DNA is TGTGCCTGTGACACTGGGGGAGCTTTGACGGCACAACTCTTCTTT. Translating gives CACDTGGALTAQLFF.

This clone rates as large. The same CDR3 can be traced to other DNA sequences in this sample. This chain connects TRDV2 to TRDJ3, with TRDD3 identical over 12 bases. The germline gives CDR1 GEAIGNYY, CDR2 EKD. The CDR3 has 21 amino acids. Germline trimming cut 0 bases from V and 0 bases from J; bases unmatched to any gene: 8. The CDR3 DNA sequence: TGTGCCTGTGACACCGTACTGGGGGATACCCTGAGCTCCTGGGACACCCGACAGATGTTTTTC. Its protein product is CACDTVLGDTLSSWDTRQMFF.

This clone is termed medium-sized (0.01 to 0.1%). The gene calls are TRDV2 and TRDJ3; D possibly corresponds to TRDD3 (5 bases). V was shortened by 0 bases and J by 0 bases, with 11 bases between the two germline ends. Germline V gives CDR1 GEAIGNYY, CDR2 EKD. The CDR3 is made up of 18 amino acids. As DNA, the CDR3 is TGTGCCTGTGACACCGTTGGGGCTAGCTCCTGGGACACCCGACAGATGTTTTTC. Its protein product is CACDTVGASSWDTRQMFF.

This clone has more than one count but fewer than ten. A much larger clone differs by one base, so this may be a read error. In the same sample, other DNA sequences code for this CDR3. The CDR3 DNA is TGTGCCTGTGACAGCGCATTTACAGACTGGGGGATAGCCTGGGACACCAGACAGATGTTTTTC. Its translation is CACDSAFTDWGIAWDTRQMFF. The chain recombines TRDV2 with TRDJ3; 11 bases line up with TRDD3. The CDR3 loop spans 21 amino acids. CDR1 is GEAIGNYY and CDR2 is EKD in the germline V gene.

This clone was detected a few times. Since a much larger clone is just one base distant, this may be a read error. The sample carries other DNA sequences with the same CDR3. The DNA of the CDR3 is TGTGCCTGTGACACCGTCGTGAGGGGAAAGACAGCCCAACTCTTCTTT. Translated, it gives CACDTVVRGKTAQLFF. This sequence joins TRDV2 and TRDJ2, with D maybe TRDD3 (5 bases). The CDR3 contains 16 residues. Germline lookup yields CDR1 GEAIGNYY and CDR2 EKD.